These 30 T cell receptor beta chains originate from one sample sequenced in a study of blood T cells in healthy people across ages. A second roughly 6 to 12 cycle PCR used barcoded and J-beta primers. TCRdb re-called the 5' RACE reads through MiXCR, storing one row per CDR3 protein. The data show some 1.8 million distinct CDR3 sequences, 39% seen once. Sequenced: blood. The receptors originated from a human donor in good health.

The chain joins TRBV3-1 to TRBJ1-5, with D possibly matching TRBD1 (5 bases). Germline CDR1 and CDR2: LGHDT and YNNKEL (reference sequence). This CDR3 spans 15 amino acids. V dropped 2 bases and J dropped 6 bases, with 14 bases sitting between them. CDR3 nucleotide sequence: TGTGCCAGCAGCCAATTTGGGACCGGGGGTCAGCCCCAGCATTTT. Translated: CASSQFGTGGQPQHF.

This clonotype was detected many times. The genes are TRBV12-3 or TRBV12-4 and TRBJ1-2; D gene ambiguous. V was shortened by 5 bases and J by 2 bases, with 15 bases between the two germline ends. This CDR3 is 15 amino acids long. CDR3 sequence (DNA): TGTGCCAGCAGTCTTGGAGATAGGGAAAACTATGGCTACACCTTC. Translating it yields CASSLGDRENYGYTF.

This sequence joins TRBV11-2 and TRBJ2-2, with 9 bases lining up with TRBD2. CDR1 is SGHAT and CDR2 is FQNNGV in the germline V gene. Trimming cost V 8 bases and J 7 bases; bases outside gene matches: 11. The CDR3 is 15 amino acids. The chain's CDR3 is CASLLWRGGHGELFF. CDR3 in DNA: TGTGCCAGCCTCTTGTGGCGGGGGGGCCACGGGGAGCTGTTTTTT.

This clonotype was recorded a few times. CDR3 sequence (DNA): TGCGCCAGCAGCCCTACGACAGGGGACTGCTACGAGCAGTACTTC. It encodes CASSPTTGDCYEQYF. J is TRBJ2-7 and V is TRBV5-1, with 8 bases fitting TRBD1. The CDR3 length is 15 residues. The junction had 9 bases not matched to a gene; V was cut back by 4 bases and J by 3 bases. CDR1 is SGHRS and CDR2 is YFSETQ in the germline V gene.

This rearrangement joins TRBV20-1 to TRBJ2-1; possibly TRBD1 or TRBD2 for D (6 bases each). The CDR3 sequence is 14 residues long. Trimming removed 2 bases from V and 13 bases from J, with 21 bases in between. The germline CDR1 and CDR2 sequences are DFQATT and SNEGSKA (reference sequence). The chain's CDR3 is CSARPGGRKETQFF. CDR3 DNA sequence: TGCAGTGCTAGACCCGGGGGCCGCAAGGAGACCCAGTTCTTC.

The V gene is TRBV4-3, the J gene TRBJ1-1, with D tentatively TRBD1 (5 bases). Germline CDR1 and CDR2: LGHNA and YSLEER. V was trimmed by 6 bases and J by 6 bases, leaving 14 bases between them. This CDR3 contains 13 residues. CDR3 nucleotide sequence: TGCGCCAGCAGGGGAGGGGACGTTGCTGAAGCTTTCTTT. Translation: CASRGGDVAEAFF.

The chain couples TRBV7-2 to TRBJ1-1; no definite D call. This CDR3 spans 12 amino acids. Germline V CDR1 and CDR2: SGHTA, FQGNSA. Between the trimmed V and J ends, which lost 2 bases and 12 bases, there was a span of 13 bases. The CDR3 DNA is TGTGCCAGCAGCTTACGGGCCGGGAGAACTTTCTTT. Translation: CASSLRAGRTFF. Based on the CDR3 plus reference TRBV7-2 and TRBJ1-1, the full variable domain is GAGVSQSPSNKVTEKGKDVELRCDPISGHTALYWYRQSLGQGLEFLIYFQGNSAPDKSGLPSDRFSAERTGGSVSTLTIQRTQQEDSAVYLCASSLRAGRTFFGQGTRLTVV.

V gene TRBV29-1 combines with J gene TRBJ1-1, with 9 positions matching TRBD1. This CDR3 region has 14 residues. Germline CDR1 reads SQVTM; CDR2 reads ANQGSEA. The trim removed 6 bases at V and 7 bases at J, leaving 12 bases unmatched. CDR3 amino acids: CSVPRTGEPFEAFF. CDR3 sequence (DNA): TGCAGCGTGCCCCGGACAGGGGAACCATTTGAAGCTTTCTTT.

The genes are TRBV20-1 and TRBJ2-3; 12 nucleotides match TRBD2. V shed 5 bases and J 2 bases; nucleotides not matched to a gene: 5. CDR1 DFQATT and CDR2 SNEGSKA come from the germline V gene (reference sequence). The CDR3 has 15 residues. The CDR3 protein is CSAQTSGGTTDTQYF. In DNA form, the CDR3 reads TGCAGTGCTCAGACTAGCGGGGGAACCACAGATACGCAGTATTTT.

The chain employs TRBV28 and TRBJ2-7; a possible D gene is TRBD2 (5 bases). V was trimmed by 8 bases and J by 0 bases, leaving 11 bases between them. CDR3 length: 13 amino acids. Germline V CDR1 and CDR2: MDHEN, SYDVKM. The CDR3 DNA is TGTGCCAGCTTGTCTAGCAACTCCTACGAGCAGTACTTC. Amino acid sequence: CASLSSNSYEQYF.

V and J are TRBV28 and TRBJ2-5; D may match TRBD1 or TRBD2 (6 bases each). Germline V gives CDR1 MDHEN, CDR2 SYDVKM. Trimming left V 6 bases short and J 11 bases short, with 22 bases between. The CDR3 spans 14 residues. The CDR3 here is CASSEDRGAGEQYF. The CDR3 DNA follows: TGTGCCAGCAGCGAGGATAGGGGGGCGGGTGAGCAGTACTTC.

This clonotype has a handful of counts. The gene calls are TRBV7-9 and TRBJ2-1; D remains unclear. CDR3 size: 16 residues. Germline assignment: CDR1 SEHNR and CDR2 FQNEAQ (reference sequence). The V end was cut by 1 base, the J end by 2 bases, with 12 bases between. The CDR3 DNA sequence: TGTGCCAGCAGCTTAGAATATCTGGGGACCTACAATGAGCAGTTCTTC. Translation gives CASSLEYLGTYNEQFF.

The V call is TRBV5-1, the J call TRBJ1-4; 10 bases are shared with TRBD1. The germline CDR1 and CDR2 sequences are SGHRS and YFSETQ. Germline trimming cut 4 bases from V and 6 bases from J; bases unmatched to any gene: 6. The CDR3 is 15 residues long. The CDR3 DNA reads as TGCGCCAGCAGCCCAACCGGGACAGGGGATGAAAAACTGTTTTTT. Translating gives CASSPTGTGDEKLFF.

As to this clonotype: At one end, the junction sequence differs from germline, possibly due to a read error. The V and J genes are TRBV10-3 and TRBJ2-1; D is perhaps TRBD2 (6 bases). CDR3 length: 13 amino acids. Germline V gene sequence: CDR1 ENHRY, CDR2 SYGVKD. CDR3: CTITPDYYNEQFF. As DNA, the CDR3 is TGTACCATCACGCCGGACTACTACAATGAGCAGTTCTTC.

This clonotype has only one observation. One end of the junction is discordant with germline, which a read error may explain. The chain has TRBV4-1 and TRBJ2-2; 7 bases align to TRBD1. The CDR3 consists of 16 residues. Germline CDR1 is MGHRA and CDR2 is YSYEKL. The CDR3 protein is CASSQNPGQYSGEPFF. CDR3 DNA: TGCGCCAGCAGCCAAAATCCGGGACAGTATTCCGGGGAGCCGTTTTTT.

This clonotype appeared a few times. CDR3 DNA: TGTGCCAGCAGTTTAGCGGGGGGTAGCAACATTCAGTACTTC. Its translation is CASSLAGGSNIQYF. The chain joins TRBV12-3 or TRBV12-4 to TRBJ2-7; maybe TRBD2 (6 bases). The last part of the DNA fits TRBJ2-4 better; the J call may be wrong. CDR3 length: 14 residues.

The V call is TRBV12-3 or TRBV12-4, the J call TRBJ2-3; D perhaps matches TRBD1 (6 bases). V lost 5 bases and J 3 bases, leaving 12 bases between the germline ends. This CDR3 is 14 amino acids long. The CDR3 region is CASSPDRQTDTQYF. In nucleotides, the CDR3 is TGTGCCAGCAGTCCGGACAGACAGACAGATACGCAGTATTTT.

Only a few counts were recorded for this clonotype. A single base separates this from a much larger clone, so it may be a read error. The V and J genes are TRBV29-1 and TRBJ2-1; TRBD1 agrees at 10 bases. V gave up 7 bases and J gave up 5 bases; unmatched junction bases: 2. CDR1 and CDR2 (germline): SQVTM, ANQGSEA. The CDR3 loop spans 12 amino acids. The CDR3 DNA follows: TGCAGCGGCGGGACAGGGGACAATGAGCAGTTCTTC. Amino acids: CSGGTGDNEQFF.

This clonotype was seen many times. The chain couples TRBV12-3 or TRBV12-4 to TRBJ2-1; 7 bases agree with TRBD2. The length of the CDR3 is 13 residues. The V and J ends lost 8 bases and 9 bases, in that order; junction bases with no gene match: 10. The CDR3 loop reads CASALGRVGEQFF. The CDR3 region has the DNA TGTGCCAGCGCCCTGGGGAGGGTCGGTGAGCAGTTCTTC.

This clonotype appeared many times. V gene TRBV20-1 combines with J gene TRBJ1-5; D gene ambiguous. The CDR3 consists of 9 residues. Germline loops: CDR1 DFQATT, CDR2 SNEGSKA (reference sequence). The CDR3, as DNA: TGCAGCGCTGGTCAGCCCCAGCATTTT. This gives the protein CSAGQPQHF.

This clonotype was seen a few times. The V call is TRBV5-1, the J call TRBJ2-1; possibly TRBD1 or TRBD2 for D (6 bases each). The CDR3 runs to 17 residues. V was shortened by 0 bases and J by 0 bases, with 13 bases between the two germline ends. CDR1 and CDR2 from the germline V gene are SGHRS and YFSETQ. CDR3 region: CASSLGVRGRSYNEQFF. DNA for the CDR3: TGCGCCAGCAGCTTGGGAGTCCGGGGGCGCTCCTACAATGAGCAGTTCTTC.

This clonotype came up once. One junction end does not reproduce the germline sequence, and a read error may be involved. J is TRBJ1-2 and V is TRBV3-1; no clear D gene. Germline-derived CDR1 and CDR2 are LGHDT and YNNKEL (reference sequence). The CDR3 covers 14 residues. The CDR3 DNA follows: TGTGCCGGCAGCCAACGGGGAGTCGACTATGGCTACACCTTC. Translating it yields CAGSQRGVDYGYTF.

The V call is TRBV27, the J call TRBJ2-1; TRBD2 agrees at 12 bases. The CDR3 loop spans 20 amino acids. V lost 1 base to trimming and J lost 0 bases; unmatched junction nucleotides: 10. Germline V gene data show CDR1 as MNHEY and CDR2 as SMNVEV (reference sequence). The CDR3 DNA reads TGTGCCAGCAGTTTATTCGGGCTAGCGGGGGGGCTTAGCTCCTACAATGAGCAGTTCTTC. Translating it yields CASSLFGLAGGLSSYNEQFF.

The chain uses TRBV5-1 and TRBJ1-1; D ambiguous. This CDR3 region has 15 residues. The ends were cut back, 1 base at V and 7 bases at J, with 17 bases in the middle. Germline assignment: CDR1 SGHRS and CDR2 YFSETQ. The CDR3 nucleotides read TGCGCCAGCAGCTTGTCTGGCGTGGGCCTACGTGAAGCTTTCTTT. Its protein is CASSLSGVGLREAFF.

This clonotype was seen only a few times. V usage is TRBV20-1 and J usage is TRBJ2-7; 9 bases map to TRBD1. Per germline, CDR1 DFQATT and CDR2 SNEGSKA (reference sequence). The CDR3 extends over 17 amino acids. With 5 bases clipped from V and 4 bases from J, the junction kept 18 bases outside the gene matches. The CDR3 loop reads CSAGGLTRGTGTYEQYF. As DNA, the CDR3 is TGCAGTGCTGGGGGCCTCACCAGGGGGACAGGGACTTACGAGCAGTACTTC.

This clonotype was detected a few times. This chain joins TRBV29-1 and TRBJ1-2, with D possibly being TRBD1 (6 bases). Trimming took 4 bases from V and 6 from J, leaving 27 bases between them. Germline CDR1 and CDR2: SQVTM and ANQGSEA. The CDR3 consists of 17 residues. The CDR3 DNA reads as TGCAGCGTTGCAGGGGATGGAGGTGAGGTCCTGAAAAATGGCTACACCTTC. As protein: CSVAGDGGEVLKNGYTF.

V usage is TRBV9 and J usage is TRBJ1-2; D is undetermined. Germline-derived CDR1 and CDR2 are SGDLS and YYNGEE. Trimming removed 4 bases at V and 7 bases at J, with 20 bases between. The CDR3 contains 15 residues. The CDR3 sequence: CASSSRIDSLSGYTF. The CDR3 DNA is TGTGCCAGCAGCTCCCGCATCGATTCGCTCAGTGGCTACACCTTC.

The chain uses TRBV12-3 or TRBV12-4 and TRBJ2-4, with a tentative D call TRBD2 (5 bases). The CDR3 covers 14 residues. Trimming took 7 bases from V and 13 from J, leaving 23 bases between them. The CDR3 loop reads CASTFGVHDNEQYF. In nucleotides, the CDR3 is TGTGCCAGCACCTTCGGGGTCCACGACAATGAGCAGTACTTC.

This clonotype has at least ten counts. This chain joins TRBV12-3 or TRBV12-4 and TRBJ2-7; 10 bases align to TRBD1. V dropped 6 bases and J dropped 1; count of bases not matched to a gene: 3. The CDR3 consists of 14 residues. CDR3 nucleotides: TGTGCCAGCAGCCGGACAGGGGGGTCCTACGAGCAGTACTTC. This encodes CASSRTGGSYEQYF.

In its sample, this clonotype was seen a few times. V gene TRBV6-5 combines with J gene TRBJ2-3; perhaps D is TRBD1 or TRBD2 (5 bases each). V was shortened by 6 bases and J by 6 bases, with 16 bases between the two germline ends. Germline loops: CDR1 MNHEY, CDR2 SVGAGI. The CDR3 consists of 14 residues. The CDR3 DNA reads TGTGCCAGCAGAGTTTCTTGGGGGTTTGATACGCAGTATTTT. Translation: CASRVSWGFDTQYF.